The 20 T cell receptor beta chains below come from one sample, sequenced in a study of T cell clonality in common variable immunodeficiency. Repertoires were generated with immunoSEQ multiplex PCR, while TCRdb's copy carries only in-frame clones and drops some. This sample comprises around 55,000 clones, none seen once only. Sequencing was done on a sample of peripheral blood mononuclear cells. These receptors were collected from a person aged 18 to 75 in good health.

This clone occurred a few times. The read stops 3 residues short of the end of the CDR3; the missing end is completed from the germline J gene. The chain has TRBV5-3 and TRBJ1-3; 10 nucleotides align to TRBD1. TRBV5-3 is designated an ORF whose function remains uncertain. With V trimmed by 0 bases and J by 2 bases, 20 bases remained unmatched. The CDR3 length is 22 residues. The CDR3 protein is CARSLGTGGSIPQSFPGNTIYF. Incomplete CDR3 DNA: TGTGCCAGAAGCTTGGGGACAGGGGGGTCTATTCCTCAATCGTTTCCTGGAAACACC.

This clone has at least ten counts. The germline gene is not matched at one end of the junction; a read error may be the cause. The sequenced fragment ends 3 residues before the CDR3 boundary, so the rest is inferred from the germline J gene. At the DNA level, this CDR3 is encoded by other sequences in the same sample as well. The genes are TRBV14 and TRBJ1-3; D remains ambiguous. Germline V gene sequence: CDR1 SGHDN, CDR2 FVKESK. This CDR3 contains 13 residues. CDR3 DNA, as far as it was read: TGTGCCAGCAGCCAAAAGGGTCAAGACACG. As protein: CASSQKGQDT. The CDR3, in full, reads CASSQKGQDTIYF.

Only a few counts were recorded for this clone. The missing CDR3 end, 3 residues past where the read stops, is filled in from the germline J gene. The chain has TRBV2 and TRBJ1-2, with unresolved D. Germline V gives CDR1 SNHLY, CDR2 FYNNEI. This CDR3 is 13 amino acids long. Partial CDR3 DNA: TGTGCCAGCGTGCCGACTCCCTCCTACGAC. It translates to CASVPTPSYD. The whole CDR3 reads CASVPTPSYDYTF.

This clone was seen only a few times. With the read ending 3 residues before the CDR3 end, the germline J gene is used to fill in that end. V usage is TRBV18 and J usage is TRBJ1-1; maybe TRBD1 (6 bases). The CDR3 sequence is 15 residues long. V shed 2 bases and J shed 5 bases, with 15 bases lying between them. Looked up from germline, CDR1 is KGHSH and CDR2 is LQKENI. This chain's CDR3 is CASSPAIQGRTEAFF. The DNA read from the CDR3 is TGTGCCAGCTCACCAGCGATCCAGGGGAGGACTGAA.

This clone has ten or more counts. Sequencing ends 3 residues short of the CDR3 end; the germline J gene provides the rest. The chain has TRBV7-3 and TRBJ2-3, with 10 bases that match TRBD2. The trim removed 3 bases at V and 5 bases at J, leaving 5 bases unmatched. Looked up from germline, CDR1 is SGHTA and CDR2 is FQGTGA. The CDR3 consists of 15 residues. CDR3: CASSFPAGGQDTQYF. The covered CDR3 bases are TGTGCCAGCAGCTTCCCAGCGGGAGGGCAAGATACG.

This clone has ten or more counts. The read finishes 3 residues shy of the CDR3 end, and the germline J gene is used to complete it. The chain carries TRBV5-1 and TRBJ2-2; TRBD1 is a possible D gene (6 bases). The V end was cut by 0 bases, the J end by 7 bases, with 10 bases between. The CDR3 contains 14 residues. Germline V gene data show CDR1 as SGHRS and CDR2 as YFSETQ. The part of the CDR3 DNA that was read is TGCGCCAGCAGCTTGGACAGGGAAAACGGGGAG. Translated, it gives CASSLDRENGE. The entire CDR3 protein reads CASSLDRENGELFF. Using reference TRBV5-1 and TRBJ2-2 for the parts outside the CDR3, the full variable domain is KAGVTQTPRYLIKTRGQQVTLSCSPISGHRSVSWYQQTPGQGLQFLFEYFSETQRNKGNFPGRFSGRQFSNSRSEMNVSTLELGDSALYLCASSLDRENGELFFGEGSRLTVL.

This clone was detected many times. The read is 3 residues too short to cover the CDR3 end, so that end is filled in from the germline J gene. The V gene is TRBV20-1, the J gene TRBJ1-6; 7 nucleotides line up with TRBD1. CDR3 length: 13 amino acids. Germline loops: CDR1 DFQATT, CDR2 SNEGSKA (reference sequence). Trimming cost V 6 bases and J 9 bases; bases outside gene matches: 8. The CDR3 here is CSAPTRTGSPLHF. The CDR3 bases that were read are TGCAGTGCCCCTACGCGGACAGGTTCACCC.

The table lists this clone with many counts. Incomplete CDR3 DNA: TGTGCCGTCCTTCTGATGGCGGGAGAGGCAGATACG. Its protein product is CAVLLMAGEADT. The whole CDR3 reads CAVLLMAGEADTQYF. This rearrangement joins TRBV2 to TRBJ2-3; 7 nucleotides match TRBD2. The read falls 3 residues short of the CDR3 end, and the missing part is taken from the germline J gene. The CDR3 covers 15 residues. Germline CDR1 is SNHLY and CDR2 is FYNNEI. V shed 11 bases, J shed 4 bases, and the junction held 15 bases outside the gene matches.

This clone was seen at least ten times. The read halts 3 residues ahead of the CDR3 end, with the missing end drawn from the germline J gene. The rearrangement uses TRBV6-2 or TRBV6-3 and TRBJ1-1; D is ambiguous. The CDR3 runs 14 residues. The V gene's germline CDR1 is MNHEY and CDR2 SVGEGT. Trimming took 10 bases from V and 0 from J, leaving 15 bases between them. The part of the CDR3 DNA that was read is TGTGCCACCTCCCTACCCACAGTGAACACTGAA. Translated, it gives CATSLPTVNTE. The complete CDR3 sequence is CATSLPTVNTEAFF.

This clone has a count of ten or more. The read terminates 3 residues ahead of where the CDR3 ends, so the germline J gene completes it. This chain links TRBV9 with TRBJ1-1; 10 positions agree with TRBD1. The ends lost 2 bases at V and 0 bases at J; junction bases unmatched: 4. The CDR3 sequence is 16 residues long. CDR1 is SGDLS and CDR2 is YYNGEE in the germline V gene. The covered CDR3 bases are TGTGCCAGCAGCGTGGACAGGGGGTTCCTGAACACTGAA. Amino acids: CASSVDRGFLNTE. The full CDR3 is CASSVDRGFLNTEAFF.

The table lists this clone with many counts. The read terminates 3 residues ahead of where the CDR3 ends, so the germline J gene completes it. V gene TRBV18 combines with J gene TRBJ1-1; the match to TRBD1 covers 10 bases. CDR1 KGHSH and CDR2 LQKENI come from the germline V gene. The CDR3 is 15 amino acids. V gave up 5 bases and J gave up 7 bases; unmatched junction bases: 10. The covered CDR3 bases are TGTGCCAGCTCATCGACCGGGACAGGGGCGTTTGAA. Its translation: CASSSTGTGAFE. The complete CDR3 reads CASSSTGTGAFEAFF.

This clone was seen ten or more times. The CDR3 sequence is CASSLAPAGNYEQYF. The CDR3 bases that were read are TGTGCCAGCAGCTTGGCTCCAGCGGGTAACTACGAG. The chain is built from TRBV5-4 and TRBJ2-7; tentatively, D is TRBD2 (6 bases). The CDR3 goes on 3 residues after the read ends, and that part is filled in from the germline J gene. V lost 0 bases to trimming and J lost 3 bases, with 13 bases between them. CDR1 is SGHNT and CDR2 is YYREEE in the germline V gene (reference sequence). The CDR3 contains 15 residues.

This clone appeared many times. The CDR3 loop reads CASSLGLSSYEQYF. The CDR3 DNA, read in part, is TGTGCCAGCAGCTTAGGACTTTCCTCCTACGAG. The rearrangement uses TRBV7-9 and TRBJ2-7; D ambiguous. The missing CDR3 end, 3 residues past where the read stops, is filled in from the germline J gene. Trimming shortened V by 1 base and J by 0 bases, and 7 bases separated the two germline ends. The CDR3 sequence is 14 residues long. Germline CDR1 SEHNR, CDR2 FQNEAQ (reference sequence).

This clone has a count of ten or more. The read halts 3 residues ahead of the CDR3 end, with the missing end drawn from the germline J gene. The chain is built from TRBV7-3 and TRBJ2-7; D is possibly TRBD1 (6 bases). The CDR3 is made up of 13 amino acids. The germline CDR1 and CDR2 sequences are SGHTA and FQGTGA. Trimming took off 5 bases at V and 3 bases at J, with 11 bases between the two ends. The CDR3 protein is CASSPDSYYEQYF. The sequenced part of the CDR3 DNA is TGTGCCAGCAGCCCGGACAGCTACTACGAG.

The table lists this clone with many counts. The DNA ends 3 residues before the CDR3 does, and the rest of the CDR3 is filled in from the germline J gene. The chain uses TRBV29-1 and TRBJ1-2, with TRBD1 matching 7 bases. The V gene end was trimmed by 6 bases and the J gene end by 6 bases; junction bases not matched to a gene: 7. The germline CDR1 and CDR2 sequences are SQVTM and ANQGSEA. The CDR3 is 12 amino acids. The sequenced part of the CDR3 DNA is TGCAGCGTCGCCGACAGGGTACATGGC. Amino acids: CSVADRVHG. The CDR3, in full, reads CSVADRVHGYTF.

This clone was picked up many times. Read sequence stops 3 residues before the CDR3 end, and the germline J gene provides the missing end. This chain uses TRBV20-1 with TRBJ1-5; 11 bases are a match to TRBD1. The germline V gene encodes CDR1 DFQATT and CDR2 SNEGSKA (reference sequence). V gave up 0 bases and J gave up 0 bases; unmatched junction bases: 4. This CDR3 spans 17 amino acids. The covered CDR3 bases are TGCAGTGCTAGAGAAAGGACAGGGGGCTATAGCAATCAGCCC. Residues: CSARERTGGYSNQP. The complete CDR3 protein is CSARERTGGYSNQPQHF.

This clone was found many times. The read stops 3 residues short of the end of the CDR3; the missing end is completed from the germline J gene. The rearrangement joins TRBV29-1 to TRBJ1-2; 7 bases match TRBD1. Germline trimming cut 8 bases from V and 7 bases from J; bases unmatched to any gene: 7. The CDR3 contains 11 residues. CDR1 and CDR2 from the germline V gene are SQVTM and ANQGSEA. The chain's CDR3 is CSTTYRGGYTF. CDR3 DNA (partial): TGCAGCACAACCTACAGGGGTGGC.

The table lists this clone with many counts. The observed sequence ends 3 residues before the CDR3 terminus, with the missing tail filled in from the germline J gene. V and J are TRBV7-9 and TRBJ1-1; D might be TRBD1 (5 bases). The length of the CDR3 is 14 residues. Between the trimmed V and J ends, which lost 5 bases and 3 bases, there was a span of 13 bases. CDR1 is SEHNR and CDR2 is FQNEAQ in the germline V gene (reference sequence). The CDR3: CASSLQGAYTEAFF. The CDR3 DNA, read in part, is TGTGCCAGCAGCCTTCAGGGTGCTTACACTGAA.

This clone was seen repeatedly, ten times or more. The CDR3 end lies 3 residues beyond the end of the read and is filled in from the germline J gene. The V call is TRBV6-1, the J call TRBJ1-1; TRBD1 agrees at 7 bases. The CDR3 extends over 14 amino acids. The V and J ends lost 6 bases and 4 bases, in that order; junction bases with no gene match: 8. Germline-derived CDR1 and CDR2 are MNHNS and SASEGT. Partial CDR3 DNA: TGTGCCAGCAGGGAACAGGGACAGACCACTGAA. This gives the protein CASREQGQTTE. The whole CDR3 reads CASREQGQTTEAFF.

This clone was seen many times. The DNA ends 3 residues before the CDR3 does, and the rest of the CDR3 is filled in from the germline J gene. The rearrangement links TRBV7-8 to TRBJ1-5, with D possibly TRBD1 on 6 matching bases. V was pared by 4 bases and J by 0 bases, with 16 bases between. The CDR3 is 17 amino acids. Germline values: CDR1 SGHVS, CDR2 FQNEAQ. CDR3 DNA, as far as it was read: TGTGCCAGCAGCTCACAGGGCTGGTTAGATAGCAATCAGCCC. It is translated as CASSSQGWLDSNQP. The entire CDR3 sequence reads CASSSQGWLDSNQPQHF.